Each of the 20 T cell receptor beta chains below was sequenced from the same sample in a study of T-cell reconstitution after alpha-beta-depleted transplantation in children. Preparation of the TCRbeta library was carried out with unique molecular identifiers. TCRdb recomputed calls from the PCR reads with MiXCR, one row per CDR3 protein. The table records roughly 200,000 distinct CDR3 sequences, under 13% of them present only once. The sample was PBMCs, taken before TCRalphabeta/CD19-depleted stem cell transplant. The receptors derive from a child less than two years old with acute myeloid leukemia, due to receive a stem cell transplant.

This clonotype was counted many times. The chain combines TRBV2 with TRBJ1-5; a possible D gene is TRBD1 (6 bases). This CDR3 region has 18 residues. Trimming took 3 bases from V and 2 from J, leaving 20 bases between them. Germline loops: CDR1 SNHLY, CDR2 FYNNEI. DNA of the CDR3: TGTGCCAGCAGTGAGTGGGCGGCAGGGGTGCAGGGCAATCAGCCCCAGCATTTT. Its protein product is CASSEWAAGVQGNQPQHF.

This clonotype was seen many times. V and J are TRBV28 and TRBJ2-6, with a possible D match to TRBD2 (5 bases). V shed 2 bases and J shed 4 bases, with 15 bases lying between them. The CDR3 extends over 17 amino acids. The germline V gene has CDR1 MDHEN and CDR2 SYDVKM. The CDR3 sequence: CASSLDRGSGGANVLTF. CDR3 DNA sequence: TGTGCCAGCAGTTTAGATCGGGGATCTGGGGGGGCCAACGTCCTGACTTTC.

Points on this clonotype: A much more abundant neighbour one base away suggests this may be a read error. The chain combines TRBV5-8 with TRBJ2-3; weak D call: TRBD2 (6 bases). V lost 0 bases, J lost 6 bases, and 17 bases lay in between. Per the germline V gene, CDR1 is SGHTS and CDR2 is YDEGEE. The CDR3 covers 16 residues. CDR3 nucleotides: TGTGCCAGCAGCTTGGGAGTGCGGGGAAGACCTGATACGCAGTATTTT. Translated: CASSLGVRGRPDTQYF.

This clonotype showed up many times. The germline gene is not matched at one end of the junction; a read error may be the cause. The V call is TRBV12-3 or TRBV12-4, the J call TRBJ2-1; D perhaps matches TRBD1 (5 bases). CDR3 length: 15 amino acids. The CDR3 coding sequence is TGTGCCAGCAGCCGGACAAGGCTATCCTCCAATGAGCAGTTCTTC. Translating it yields CASSRTRLSSNEQFF.

A note on this clonotype: A much larger clone is a single base away; this may be a read error. The gene calls are TRBV5-5 and TRBJ1-2; weak D call: TRBD1 (5 bases). V was cut by 0 bases and J by 4 bases, with 13 bases left in between. Germline V gene lookup returns CDR1 SGHKS and CDR2 YYEKEE (reference sequence). This CDR3 spans 15 amino acids. This CDR3 reads CASSLASGYAYGYTF. The DNA of the CDR3 is TGTGCCAGCAGCTTGGCCTCAGGGTACGCCTATGGCTACACCTTC.

This clonotype showed up many times. This chain uses TRBV28 with TRBJ2-1; D is tentatively TRBD1 or TRBD2 (5 bases each). Trimming took 6 bases from V and 4 from J, leaving 13 bases between them. Germline lookup yields CDR1 MDHEN and CDR2 SYDVKM. CDR3 length equals 14 residues. In nucleotides, the CDR3 is TGTGCCAGCAGCTCACCCGGGACGTACAATGAGCAGTTCTTC. It codes for CASSSPGTYNEQFF.

This clonotype was recorded at least ten times. This chain connects TRBV20-1 to TRBJ2-2; either TRBD1 or TRBD2 may fit D (5 bases each). The germline V and J ends were trimmed by 6 bases and 3 bases, with 17 bases remaining between them. The V gene's germline CDR1 is DFQATT and CDR2 SNEGSKA (reference sequence). This CDR3 has 15 residues. The CDR3, as DNA: TGCAGTGCAACCGGGGCCTCCGGGCACACCGGGGAGCTGTTTTTT. Residues: CSATGASGHTGELFF.

The genes are TRBV2 and TRBJ1-2; D is unclear. Germline assignment: CDR1 SNHLY and CDR2 FYNNEI. This CDR3 is built from 10 residues. The V end lost 6 bases, the J end lost 5 bases, and 4 bases lay between the germline ends. The CDR3 is CASSFYGYTF. The CDR3 DNA sequence: TGTGCCAGCAGCTTTTATGGCTACACCTTC.

This clonotype was recorded many times. The V call is TRBV18, the J call TRBJ1-1; 7 bases map to TRBD1. From germline, CDR1 is KGHSH and CDR2 LQKENI. The CDR3 covers 15 residues. V shed 0 bases and J 4 bases; nucleotides not matched to a gene: 5. CDR3 region: CASSPPNQGGTEAFF. In nucleotides, the CDR3 is TGTGCCAGCTCACCACCGAACCAGGGGGGCACTGAAGCTTTCTTT.

Comment on this clonotype: A much larger clone sits a single nucleotide away, making a read error possible. The chain links TRBV15 to TRBJ2-7; weak D call: TRBD2 (5 bases). This CDR3 has 19 residues. The germline V and J ends were trimmed by 4 bases and 4 bases, with 29 bases remaining between them. Germline assignment: CDR1 LNHNV and CDR2 YYDKDF (reference sequence). The CDR3 loop is CATSTDWSRERALLYEQYF. The CDR3 DNA reads as TGTGCCACCAGCACGGATTGGAGTAGAGAGAGGGCCCTCTTATACGAGCAGTACTTC.

This clonotype has ten or more counts. The chain joins TRBV7-2 to TRBJ2-4; D might be TRBD2 (5 bases). The V gene's germline CDR1 is SGHTA and CDR2 FQGNSA. The CDR3 contains 16 residues. V was clipped by 0 bases and J by 0 bases, with 9 bases between them. The CDR3 DNA is TGTGCCAGCAGCTTAGCCGGCGGGTTAGCCAAAAACATTCAGTACTTC. Translating it yields CASSLAGGLAKNIQYF.

This clonotype has ten or more counts. V is TRBV3-1 and J is TRBJ2-7; TRBD2 might be the D (6 bases). CDR1 LGHDT and CDR2 YNNKEL come from the germline V gene (reference sequence). The CDR3 sequence is 14 residues long. V was trimmed by 1 base and J by 4 bases, leaving 11 bases between them. CDR3 bases: TGTGCCAGCAGCCAAGTTACTAGCCGATACGAGCAGTACTTC. Its translation: CASSQVTSRYEQYF.

The sample holds many counts of this clonotype. V and J are TRBV12-3 or TRBV12-4 and TRBJ2-1, with 11 bases matching TRBD2. V gave up 5 bases and J gave up 10 bases; unmatched junction bases: 10. The CDR3 has 15 residues. The CDR3 DNA reads as TGTGCCAGCAGTCATAGCGGGGGGGCTGCGGGGGAGCAGTTCTTC. Encoded protein: CASSHSGGAAGEQFF.

This rearrangement joins TRBV20-1 to TRBJ1-1, with 8 bases lining up with TRBD1. The V gene end was trimmed by 4 bases and the J gene end by 7 bases; junction bases not matched to a gene: 11. The CDR3 spans 14 residues. Germline loops: CDR1 DFQATT, CDR2 SNEGSKA (reference sequence). In DNA, the CDR3 is TGCAGTGCTATATCGAGGACAGGGACGGATGAAGCTTTCTTT. The encoded protein is CSAISRTGTDEAFF.

Many counts were recorded for this clonotype. The V and J genes are TRBV7-2 and TRBJ1-6, with 11 bases aligning to TRBD1. The CDR3 consists of 14 residues. The J segment lost 9 bases and the V segment lost 7 bases, leaving 5 bases of the junction unmatched. Per germline, CDR1 SGHTA and CDR2 FQGNSA. CDR3 DNA: TGTGCCAGCAATCCGGACAGGGGGCTTTCACCCCTCCACTTT. Protein: CASNPDRGLSPLHF.

This clonotype was detected ten times or more. The chain couples TRBV3-1 to TRBJ1-1; TRBD1 might be the D (6 bases). The V gene's germline CDR1 is LGHDT and CDR2 YNNKEL (reference sequence). The germline V and J ends were trimmed by 5 bases and 4 bases, with 8 bases remaining between them. The CDR3 loop spans 12 amino acids. CDR3 amino acids: CASSKGVTEAFF. The CDR3 region has the DNA TGTGCCAGCAGCAAGGGGGTCACTGAAGCTTTCTTT.

This clonotype was seen at least ten times. The V gene is TRBV5-1, the J gene TRBJ2-1; 8 nucleotides line up with TRBD2. The J segment lost 6 bases and the V segment lost 2 bases, leaving 7 bases of the junction unmatched. Per the germline V gene, CDR1 is SGHRS and CDR2 is YFSETQ. The CDR3 sequence is 15 residues long. CDR3 in amino acids: CASSFDGRAGNEQFF. CDR3 DNA: TGCGCCAGCAGCTTCGACGGGAGGGCCGGCAATGAGCAGTTCTTC.

This clonotype was seen ten or more times. The chain combines TRBV27 with TRBJ1-1; the D gene is possibly TRBD1 (5 bases). Trimming left V 8 bases short and J 4 bases short, with 14 bases between. Germline loops: CDR1 MNHEY, CDR2 SMNVEV (reference sequence). The CDR3 sequence is 13 residues long. The CDR3 DNA reads TGTGCCAGCCGTTCACGGAGGGGCACTGAAGCTTTCTTT. Translation: CASRSRRGTEAFF.

This clonotype was detected many times. The CDR3 here is CASSSRDWYNEQFF. For the CDR3, the DNA is TGCGCCAGCAGCTCCCGGGACTGGTACAATGAGCAGTTCTTC. The chain has TRBV5-1 and TRBJ2-1; D is perhaps TRBD2 (6 bases). V was cut by 3 bases and J by 4 bases, with 11 bases left in between. The CDR3 runs 14 residues. Germline values: CDR1 SGHRS, CDR2 YFSETQ.

The chain combines TRBV28 with TRBJ2-1; a weak D match, TRBD2 (6 bases). The V end lost 6 bases, the J end lost 6 bases, and 24 bases lay between the germline ends. The germline V gene has CDR1 MDHEN and CDR2 SYDVKM. The CDR3 has 17 amino acids. CDR3 coding DNA: TGTGCCAGCAGCTCCCTGGGGTTCGGGGGTAGCCTCAATGAGCAGTTCTTC. Its translation is CASSSLGFGGSLNEQFF. The complete variable domain, with remaining parts taken from reference TRBV28 and TRBJ2-1, reads DVKVTQSSRYLVKRTGEKVFLECVQDMDHENMFWYRQDPGLGLRLIYFSYDVKMKEKGDIPEGYSVSREKKERFSLILESASTNQTSMYLCASSSLGFGGSLNEQFFGPGTRLTVL.